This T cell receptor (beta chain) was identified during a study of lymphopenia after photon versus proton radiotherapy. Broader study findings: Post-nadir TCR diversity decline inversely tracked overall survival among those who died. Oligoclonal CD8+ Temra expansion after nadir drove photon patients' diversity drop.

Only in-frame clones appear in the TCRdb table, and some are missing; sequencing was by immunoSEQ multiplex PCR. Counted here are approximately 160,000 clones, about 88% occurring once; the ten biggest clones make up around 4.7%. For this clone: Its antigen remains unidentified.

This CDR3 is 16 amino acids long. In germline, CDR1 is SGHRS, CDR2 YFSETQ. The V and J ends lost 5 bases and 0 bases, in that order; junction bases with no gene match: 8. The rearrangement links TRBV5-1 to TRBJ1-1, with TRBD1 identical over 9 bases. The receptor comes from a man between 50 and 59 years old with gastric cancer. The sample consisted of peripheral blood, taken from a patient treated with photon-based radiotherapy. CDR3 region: CASSRTGDPMNTEAFF. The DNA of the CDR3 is TGCGCCAGCAGTCGGACAGGGGACCCTATGAACACTGAAGCTTTCTTT.